A selection of T cell receptor beta chains follows, all from one sample in a study of OX40 agonist ivuxolimab in advanced cancers. This table comes from immunoSEQ multiplex PCR, and its TCRdb copy is limited to in-frame clones, with some not included. The table records some 85,000 clones, roughly nine tenths of them present only once. The sequences come from CD4+ or CD8+ T cells sorted from blood, collected in a trial of the OX40 agonist ivuxolimab. Receptor source: an adult with an advanced solid tumor such as melanoma, head and neck, liver or kidney cancer. Both conserved end residues are part of each CDR3. Each record gives: D gene, J gene, V gene, CDR3 DNA, CDR3 protein. D genes are given only for firm matches.

NA | TRBJ2-7 | TRBV19 | TGTGCCAGTAGTATACAGAACGGACTCCTGTACTTC | CASSIQNGLLYF
NA | TRBJ2-1 | TRBV11-2 | TGTGCCAGCAGCTTAGGGCTGTTTATGGTGAATGAGCAGTTCTTC | CASSLGLFMVNEQFF
NA | TRBJ2-1 | TRBV5-8 | TGTGCCAGCAGCTTTATTACAGGGCCGCGTTCGAATGAGCAGTTCTTC | CASSFITGPRSNEQFF
NA | TRBJ2-5 | TRBV28 | TGTGCCAGCAGTTTATGGTCACACCAAGAGACCCAGTACTTC | CASSLWSHQETQYF
TRBD2 | TRBJ2-3 | TRBV10-3 | TGTGCCATCAGTGACCTAGCTAGCGGGAGATCAGATACGCAGTATTTT | CAISDLASGRSDTQYF
TRBD1 | TRBJ1-5 | TRBV19 | TGTGCCAGTAATAAGTACGGACAGGTTCCTGATCAGCCCCAGCATTTT | CASNKYGQVPDQPQHF
NA | TRBJ1-4 | TRBV30 | TGTGCCTGCGGGATCCGGAGGGATGAAAAACTGTTTTTT | CACGIRRDEKLFF
NA | TRBJ2-1 | TRBV5-1 | TGCGCCAGCAGCTTGGCCGGGGCGTCCTACAATGAGCAGTTCTTC | CASSLAGASYNEQFF
TRBD1 | TRBJ1-2 | TRBV4-1 | TGCGCCAGCAGCCAAGGGACAGGGGGTAACTATGGCTACACCTTC | CASSQGTGGNYGYTF
NA | TRBJ2-7 | TRBV2 | TGTGCCAGCAAAAGGGATCTTGGCGAGCAGTACTTC | CASKRDLGEQYF
TRBD1 | TRBJ1-2 | TRBV5-1 | TGCGCCAGCAGCTCGGAAGGGGGCCGGTATGGCTACACCTTC | CASSSEGGRYGYTF
TRBD2 | TRBJ2-2 | TRBV6-1 | TGTGCCAGCAAGCGGGACGGTAACACCGGGGAGCTGTTTTTT | CASKRDGNTGELFF
TRBD1 | TRBJ1-4 | TRBV18 | TGTGCCAGCTCACCACCAGGGGGCCATGAAAAACTGTTTTTT | CASSPPGGHEKLFF
NA | TRBJ1-2 | TRBV19 | TGTGCCAGTAGTATAGTTGAGGAGAATGGCTACACCTTC | CASSIVEENGYTF
NA | TRBJ2-7 | TRBV7-9 | TGTGCCAGCAGCTTACGGCAGGGAGCACTCGAGCAGTACTTC | CASSLRQGALEQYF
NA | TRBJ2-1 | TRBV27 | TGTGCCAGCAGTTTATACAGGGGAGGGGTCAATGAGCAGTTCTTC | CASSLYRGGVNEQFF
NA | TRBJ1-5 | TRBV27 | TGTGCCAGCATGCTAGAAGGGTTTCACCAGCCCCAGCATTTT | CASMLEGFHQPQHF
TRBD1 | TRBJ2-7 | TRBV14 | TGTGCCAGCAGCCGGACAGGGGTCCCCTACGAGCAGTACTTC | CASSRTGVPYEQYF
TRBD1 | TRBJ2-5 | TRBV28 | TGTGCCAGCAGTGATCGGACAGGGAGGCGAGAGACCCAGTACTTC | CASSDRTGRRETQYF
TRBD2 | TRBJ2-7 | TRBV7-8 | TGTGCCAGCAGCCAGGGACTAGCGGATTACGAGCAGTACTTC | CASSQGLADYEQYF
NA | TRBJ2-5 | TRBV5-6 | TGTGCCAGCAGCTTCATGGGTTCCCAAGAGACCCAGTACTTC | CASSFMGSQETQYF
NA | TRBJ2-4 | TRBV5-1 | TGCGCCAGCAGCGGAGGACTAGCCAAAAACATTCAGTACTTC | CASSGGLAKNIQYF
NA | TRBJ2-3 | TRBV9 | TGTGCCAGCAGCGGAGGACGGATAAGCACAGATACGCAGTATTTT | CASSGGRISTDTQYF
TRBD1 | TRBJ1-2 | TRBV2 | TGTGCCAGCAGCGAGGGGACAGGGGGCAGCTATGGCTACACCTTC | CASSEGTGGSYGYTF
NA | TRBJ1-1 | TRBV4-3 | TGCGCCAGCAGCCAAGATTTCGGGGGGCTAGGGCTGAACACTGAAGCTTTCTTT | CASSQDFGGLGLNTEAFF
NA | TRBJ1-1 | TRBV29-1 | TGCAGCGTCGATCAGGGAGCGGCTGAAGCTTTCTTT | CSVDQGAAEAFF